These 15 T cell receptor beta chains were sequenced from one sample in a study of T-cell reconstitution after alpha-beta-depleted transplantation in children. During its preparation, the TCRbeta library received unique molecular identifiers. TCRdb ran MiXCR on the PCR reads and lists one entry per CDR3 protein. The sample records about 360,000 distinct CDR3 sequences, roughly 15% being singletons. Sequences were derived from PBMCs, sampled from the stem cell graft. These receptors were collected from a human donor who donated a stem cell graft to a child with Fanconi anemia.

The rearrangement joins TRBV11-2 to TRBJ2-4; D unresolved. The CDR3 covers 14 residues. CDR1 SGHAT and CDR2 FQNNGV come from the germline V gene. V dropped 6 bases and J dropped 1 base, with 10 bases sitting between them. CDR3 amino acids: CASSRAEAKNIQYF. The CDR3 DNA follows: TGTGCCAGCAGTCGAGCCGAGGCCAAAAACATTCAGTACTTC.

V usage is TRBV7-9 and J usage is TRBJ2-2; TRBD2 might be the D (6 bases). The CDR3 has 16 residues. Per the germline V gene, CDR1 is SEHNR and CDR2 is FQNEAQ (reference sequence). Trimming took off 5 bases at V and 3 bases at J, with 16 bases between the two ends. CDR3 sequence (DNA): TGTGCCAGCAGCCCCACGGAGGGGCGGTACACCGGGGAGCTGTTTTTT. Protein: CASSPTEGRYTGELFF.

The rearrangement links TRBV6-2 or TRBV6-3 to TRBJ2-4; D unclear. CDR1 is MNHEY, CDR2 SVGEGT, per germline. Trimming stripped 6 bases from V and 0 bases from J, with 12 bases between. The CDR3 totals 15 residues. The DNA of the CDR3 is TGTGCCAGCAGAACCATCATCCAAGCCAAAAACATTCAGTACTTC. Encoded protein: CASRTIIQAKNIQYF.

The chain couples TRBV7-9 to TRBJ1-1; tentatively, D is TRBD1 (5 bases). The V gene lost 5 bases and the J gene lost 0 bases, with 13 bases spanning the gap. The CDR3 sequence is 15 residues long. The germline CDR1 and CDR2 sequences are SEHNR and FQNEAQ (reference sequence). CDR3 nucleotide sequence: TGTGCCAGCAGCCCCTGGGGGATAATGAACACTGAAGCTTTCTTT. As protein: CASSPWGIMNTEAFF.

This clonotype was seen only a few times. CDR3 residues: CASSSPPFSLSVRWGTEAFF. The CDR3, as DNA: TGTGCCAGCAGTTCTCCCCCCTTCAGTTTAAGTGTAAGGTGGGGCACTGAAGCTTTCTTT. The rearrangement links TRBV28 to TRBJ1-1, with D uncertain. The ends were cut back, 4 bases at V and 4 bases at J, with 31 bases in the middle. CDR3 length: 20 amino acids. CDR1 and CDR2 (germline): MDHEN, SYDVKM.

V gene TRBV25-1 combines with J gene TRBJ1-2; no clear D. This CDR3 spans 15 amino acids. The ends were cut back, 1 base at V and 3 bases at J, with 12 bases in the middle. CDR1 is MGHDK, CDR2 SYGVNS, per germline. DNA for the CDR3: TGTGCCAGCAGTGAATGGGAGGGCGCGGACTATGGCTACACCTTC. This codes for CASSEWEGADYGYTF.

In its sample, this clonotype was seen a few times. The chain employs TRBV12-3 or TRBV12-4 and TRBJ1-3; a possible D gene is TRBD1 (6 bases). V lost 4 bases and J lost 1, with 14 bases in between. CDR3 length: 16 residues. The CDR3 region has the DNA TGTGCCAGCAGTTCCTCATTACAGGGTTCTGGAAACACCATATATTTT. Translation: CASSSSLQGSGNTIYF.

This clonotype came up a few times. The chain combines TRBV12-3 or TRBV12-4 with TRBJ1-5; TRBD1 aligns across 7 bases. The CDR3 is made up of 15 amino acids. Losses at the gene ends were 3 bases for V and 3 bases for J; bases not matched to a gene: 5. CDR3 sequence: CASSFRDSINQPQHF. CDR3 in DNA: TGTGCCAGCAGTTTCCGGGACAGTATCAATCAGCCCCAGCATTTT.

The sample holds a few counts of this clonotype. The rearrangement links TRBV5-1 to TRBJ2-5; 7 nucleotides line up with TRBD1. Germline lookup yields CDR1 SGHRS and CDR2 YFSETQ. The CDR3 is 15 amino acids. The V segment lost 0 bases and the J segment 4 bases; nucleotides outside the gene matches: 6. CDR3 bases: TGCGCCAGCAGCTTGGCTGGGACAGATCGAGAGACCCAGTACTTC. This encodes CASSLAGTDRETQYF.

Turning to this clonotype: At one end the junction does not follow the germline gene, possibly because of a read error. The chain has TRBV7-9 and TRBJ2-5; 8 nucleotides agree with TRBD1. The CDR3 consists of 13 residues. The germline gives CDR1 SEHNR, CDR2 FQNEAQ (reference sequence). CDR3 residues: CASSLGDRSFSDF. In DNA form, the CDR3 reads TGTGCCAGCAGCTTAGGGGACAGGTCTTTCTCAGACTTC. Full variable domain (rest looked up from reference TRBV7-9 and TRBJ2-5): DTGVSQNPRHKITKRGQNVTFRCDPISEHNRLYWYRQTLGQGPEFLTYFQNEAQLEKSRLLSDRFSAERPKGSFSTLEIQRTEQGDSAMYLCASSLGDRSFSDFGPGTRLLVL.

This chain connects TRBV28 to TRBJ1-5; D unresolved. This CDR3 has 15 amino acids. In germline, CDR1 is MDHEN, CDR2 SYDVKM. Trimming took off 7 bases at V and 2 bases at J, with 15 bases between the two ends. This CDR3 is CASTAWAGGNQPQHF. CDR3 in DNA: TGTGCCAGCACCGCATGGGCCGGGGGCAATCAGCCCCAGCATTTT.

The table lists this clonotype with many counts. The chain recombines TRBV4-3 with TRBJ2-1; possible D gene TRBD2, 6 bases. Germline values: CDR1 LGHNA, CDR2 YSLEER. This CDR3 is 17 amino acids long. V was trimmed by 0 bases and J by 0 bases, leaving 12 bases between them. The CDR3 coding sequence is TGCGCCAGCAGCCAAGAGCGGGGCTCGAGCTCCTACAATGAGCAGTTCTTC. The encoded protein is CASSQERGSSSYNEQFF.

A few counts support this clonotype. The V gene is TRBV28, the J gene TRBJ1-5, with D unresolved. Looked up from germline, CDR1 is MDHEN and CDR2 is SYDVKM. Between the trimmed V and J ends, which lost 7 bases and 0 bases, there was a span of 13 bases. This CDR3 comprises 15 residues. The CDR3 sequence is CASNLLLGSNQPQHF. For the CDR3, the DNA is TGTGCCAGCAACCTCCTATTGGGTAGCAATCAGCCCCAGCATTTT.

The CDR3 loop is CASSPPGTGLEKLFF. Here the CDR3 DNA reads TGTGCCAGCAGTCCGCCCGGGACTGGGCTTGAAAAACTGTTTTTT. The chain couples TRBV28 to TRBJ1-4; possible D gene TRBD1, 5 bases. Germline lookup yields CDR1 MDHEN and CDR2 SYDVKM. V was pared by 5 bases and J by 7 bases, with 17 bases between. CDR3 length: 15 amino acids. The variable domain in full, completed from reference TRBV28 and TRBJ1-4, reads DVKVTQSSRYLVKRTGEKVFLECVQDMDHENMFWYRQDPGLGLRLIYFSYDVKMKEKGDIPEGYSVSREKKERFSLILESASTNQTSMYLCASSPPGTGLEKLFFGSGTQLSVL.

The sample holds a few counts of this clonotype. The chain is built from TRBV20-1 and TRBJ1-1, with D hard to call. The CDR3 is 13 amino acids. Trimming took 6 bases from V and 5 from J, leaving 16 bases between them. Germline assignment: CDR1 DFQATT and CDR2 SNEGSKA (reference sequence). The CDR3 coding sequence is TGCAGTGCCCGAGGAGAGGGTTGGACTGAAGCTTTCTTT. It translates to CSARGEGWTEAFF.